This TCR beta chain appears in the sequencing data of a study of OX40 agonist ivuxolimab in advanced cancers. A remark on this clone: Antigen unknown.

Assay: immunoSEQ multiplex PCR; the TCRdb copy retains only in-frame clones and omits some. The table records some 86,000 clones, about 83% of them present only once. Whole-study results and caveats: At 0.1 to 3.0 mg/kg and by week 6, CD4+ and CD8+ T cells in the blood had expanded clonally. On average, a greater number of expanded clones characterised CD8+ T cells relative to CD4+. It was not determined which antigens were specifically recognized by the peripheral T cells that had undergone clonal expansion.

This TCR was recovered from an adult with an advanced solid tumor such as melanoma, head and neck, liver or kidney cancer. Sequencing used CD4+ or CD8+ T cells sorted from blood, obtained in a trial of the OX40 agonist ivuxolimab.

CDR3 protein: CATQGTRSGEQFF. The CDR3 DNA sequence: TGCGCCACCCAAGGGACTAGATCGGGCGAGCAGTTCTTC. The chain uses TRBV10-2 and TRBJ2-1; 8 bases are a match to TRBD2. The CDR3 contains 13 residues. Germline V lookup: CDR1 WSHSY, CDR2 SAAADI. Unmatched junction bases numbered 12, after V lost 10 bases and J lost 10 bases.